The present entry profiles one TCR beta chain with its context. This clone was observed once. No cognate antigen has been identified for it. Base-call qualities are not available, and no considerably larger clone is one nucleotide away. The entry originates in a study of PD-1 blockade in classical Hodgkin lymphoma (dated by TCRdb to the early 2020s). Concerning the study at large: Nivolumab dosing was 3 mg/kg intravenously every 2 weeks, continuing until either disease progression or unacceptable toxicity. The study used CyTOF and TCR beta sequencing to define a peripheral blood immune signature of response to PD-1 blockade in classical Hodgkin lymphoma. Broad study findings and their caveats: By C4D1, a significant rise was seen in CD4+ TCR diversity but not in CD8+ TCR diversity (p=0.0027 vs p=0.16), and the rise was most apparent among complete responders (p=0.02). Trial patients achieving complete response had baseline diversity similar to newly diagnosed patients, whereas partial responders and progressors had significantly lower diversity. Baseline TCR diversity was reported to be lower in newly diagnosed patients than in healthy donors, and even lower in relapsed/refractory patients. Lower diversity was seen in patients whose nivolumab began less than 1 year after ASCT, and these patients were left out of later analyses so that immune reconstitution would not confound the results. The study was restricted to a single clinical trial cohort, and the causes of repertoire differences, possibly disease activity or prior therapy, were left undefined.

The CDR3, from cysteine to phenylalanine, totals 14 residues. Of all the DNA, just the CDR3 is kept, 42 bases in frame from base 1. The Qiagen DNeasy kit was used to extract genomic DNA from unsorted PBMCs and from the negatively selected CD4+ and CD8+ fractions. Using primers that anneal to V and J segments, immunoSEQ multiplex PCR amplified the TCR beta CDR3 regions. A synthetic immune receptor repertoire was used to minimize amplification bias, and remaining bias was computationally removed after sequencing. The source study handled its data this way. Repertoire diversity was quantified as the Shannon entropy index using custom Python scripts. Unsorted, CD4+ and CD8+ repertoires were examined separately, except in combined analyses, for which CD4+ and CD8+ sequences were merged in silico. Clonal expansion was defined as at least a 2-fold frequency increase after treatment relative to C1D1, with a pseudocount of 0.5 for undetected baseline clones. Singleton clones were defined as clones with 0 or 1 copy at C1D1, and non-singleton clones were defined as clones with 2 or more copies. By matching protein sequences in sorted samples from the same patient, clones expanded in unsorted samples were annotated as CD4+, CD8+ or unknown. Wilcoxon tests were applied to paired samples to test diversity changes from C1D1 to C4D1. Entries here come from immuneACCESS through TCRdb and include only in-frame sequences with V and J called. Some clones fail to appear in such tables; in the studies checked, an unresolved V gene covers under half of the shortfall, and the cause of the remainder is unknown. V and J calls and clone size are those listed in that table; D and trimming were worked out from the DNA. The sample records around 19,000 clones, 77% of which are singletons. The leading ten clones occupy about 39% of the sample.

The time point label on this specimen signifies: cycle 2 day 1 (C2D1) of nivolumab. Every trial patient had relapsed after autologous stem cell transplantation, and cohorts A, B and C differed in prior brentuximab vedotin exposure. The trial cohort was composed of approximately 60 patients with relapsed/refractory classical Hodgkin lymphoma, for whom complete response, partial response or progressive disease was recorded as best overall response. Trial patients were treated with single-agent nivolumab in the multi-cohort phase II CheckMate 205 trial. An independent review committee assessed best overall response using the 2007 International Working Group response criteria. Trial PBMCs were collected immediately before nivolumab initiation (C1D1) and during therapy at cycle 2 day 1 and cycle 4 day 1. After peripheral blood was drawn into 8 mL Vacutainer Cell Preparation Tubes, PBMCs were isolated by centrifugation and then cryopreserved.

The sequence was collected from a human donor with classical Hodgkin lymphoma. Source: peripheral blood mononuclear cells (PBMCs), taken before the second cycle of nivolumab. In this chain, TRBV21-1 is recombined with TRBJ1-1; the table's D call of TRBD1 was not tested on the DNA. TRBV21-1 is listed as a pseudogene. The DNA sequence follows: TGTGCCAGCTCGCGAGGGGAACAGGGTACTGAAGCTTTCTTT. It is translated as CASSRGEQGTEAFF.